These 18 T cell receptor beta chains came from one sample sequenced in a study of control samples from healthy donors and cancer patients. Only in-frame clones appear in the TCRdb table, and some are missing; sequencing was by immunoSEQ multiplex PCR. The table shows 29,000 or so clones, with 70% to 90% occurring only once. The sample was formalin-fixed, paraffin-embedded tissue. The receptor source for this set is a female donor with melanoma.

The rearrangement joins TRBV19 to TRBJ2-1; 12 bases are shared with TRBD2. V was pared by 3 bases and J by 4 bases, with 4 bases of the junction left unmatched. This CDR3 has 16 residues. The germline V gene encodes CDR1 LNHDA and CDR2 SQIVND (reference sequence). CDR3 loop: CASSILLAGGYNEQFF. CDR3 sequence (DNA): TGTGCCAGTAGTATTTTACTAGCGGGAGGATACAATGAGCAGTTCTTC.

V gene TRBV6-5 combines with J gene TRBJ1-5; no firm D call. The CDR3 loop spans 14 amino acids. CDR1 and CDR2 (germline): MNHEY, SVGAGI. V lost 6 bases and J lost 4, with 13 bases in between. DNA of the CDR3: TGTGCCAGCAGACCCGGGGTACTGAATCAGCCCCAGCATTTT. It specifies CASRPGVLNQPQHF.

This CDR3 reads CASSFTGAGNTIYF. The CDR3 coding sequence is TGTGCCAGCAGCTTCACAGGGGCTGGAAACACCATATATTTT. This chain uses TRBV5-4 with TRBJ1-3; 7 bases are a match to TRBD1. Germline CDR1 is SGHNT and CDR2 is YYREEE (reference sequence). V lost 2 bases and J lost 2; bases outside the gene matches: 1. CDR3 length: 14 residues.

The chain is built from TRBV6-1 and TRBJ1-6, with D unresolved. The CDR3 contains 15 residues. Deletions cut 0 bases from V and 8 bases from J, with 11 bases between. Germline V lookup: CDR1 MNHNS, CDR2 SASEGT. The CDR3 loop reads CASSEAPELYSPLHF. CDR3 bases: TGTGCCAGCAGTGAAGCCCCAGAGTTGTATTCACCCCTCCACTTT.

This chain connects TRBV2 to TRBJ1-4; D remains unclear. V dropped 2 bases and J dropped 8 bases, with 15 bases sitting between them. Per the germline V gene, CDR1 is SNHLY and CDR2 is FYNNEI. The CDR3 totals 15 residues. CDR3 DNA sequence: TGTGCCAGCAGTGAATACGAGAGGGTTGGAGAAAAACTGTTTTTT. It codes for CASSEYERVGEKLFF.

Remarks on this clone: The sample contains more than one DNA sequence encoding this CDR3. The J gene is TRBJ1-1, the V gene TRBV7-9; no definite D call. CDR3 size: 13 residues. With 1 base removed from V and 0 bases from J, the gap between germline ends came to 3 bases. The germline CDR1 and CDR2 sequences are SEHNR and FQNEAQ (reference sequence). CDR3 in DNA: TGTGCCAGCAGCTTAGATATGAACACTGAAGCTTTCTTT. Protein product: CASSLDMNTEAFF. Together with reference TRBV7-9 and TRBJ1-1, the CDR3 gives the full variable domain: DTGVSQNPRHKITKRGQNVTFRCDPISEHNRLYWYRQTLGQGPEFLTYFQNEAQLEKSRLLSDRFSAERPKGSFSTLEIQRTEQGDSAMYLCASSLDMNTEAFFGQGTRLTVV.

The chain combines TRBV12-3 or TRBV12-4 with TRBJ1-5; 8 bases map to TRBD1. This CDR3 comprises 13 residues. The J segment lost 9 bases and the V segment lost 6 bases, leaving 7 bases of the junction unmatched. Here the CDR3 reads CASSLTGGRPQHF. The CDR3 coding sequence is TGTGCCAGCAGCCTAACAGGGGGTAGGCCCCAGCATTTT.

The chain recombines TRBV10-3 with TRBJ2-6; D is uncertain. This CDR3 contains 17 residues. The V end was cut by 2 bases, the J end by 0 bases, with 11 bases between. Germline assignment: CDR1 ENHRY and CDR2 SYGVKD. CDR3 residues: CAISENFGVSGANVLTF. In nucleotides, the CDR3 is TGTGCCATCAGTGAGAACTTCGGTGTCTCTGGGGCCAACGTCCTGACTTTC.

The V and J genes are TRBV6-5 and TRBJ1-2; TRBD1 might be the D (5 bases). V was clipped by 6 bases and J by 8 bases, with 13 bases between them. Germline lookup yields CDR1 MNHEY and CDR2 SVGAGI. The CDR3 spans 12 residues. The CDR3 sequence is CASRQGEGGYTF. As DNA, the CDR3 is TGTGCCAGCAGGCAAGGGGAAGGGGGCTACACCTTC.

This chain connects TRBV18 to TRBJ1-5; TRBD1 matches at 9 bases. Germline-derived CDR1 and CDR2 are KGHSH and LQKENI. Losses at the gene ends were 2 bases for V and 7 bases for J; bases not matched to a gene: 3. The CDR3 covers 14 residues. The CDR3 region is CASSPGQGSQPQHF. In DNA form, the CDR3 reads TGTGCCAGCTCACCAGGACAGGGGTCCCAGCCCCAGCATTTT. Full variable domain (remainder filled in from reference TRBV18 and TRBJ1-5): NAGVMQNPRHLVRRRGQEARLRCSPMKGHSHVYWYRQLPEEGLKFMVYLQKENIIDESGMPKERFSAEFPKEGPSILRIQQVVRGDSAAYFCASSPGQGSQPQHFGDGTRLSIL.

In its sample, this clone was seen a few times. V and J are TRBV18 and TRBJ1-4, with D unclear. V gave up 3 bases and J gave up 7 bases, with 9 bases separating them. Looked up from germline, CDR1 is KGHSH and CDR2 is LQKENI. The CDR3 is 13 amino acids. In DNA form, the CDR3 reads TGTGCCAGCTCACCCCGGGAAGCTGAAAAACTGTTTTTT. Encoded protein: CASSPREAEKLFF.

The chain combines TRBV6-1 with TRBJ2-7; D uncertain. Germline values: CDR1 MNHNS, CDR2 SASEGT. V shed 3 bases and J shed 3 bases, with 3 bases lying between them. This CDR3 comprises 11 residues. CDR3 sequence (DNA): TGTGCCAGCAGTGACAACTACGAGCAGTACTTC. Its protein product is CASSDNYEQYF.

The rearrangement uses TRBV19 and TRBJ2-5; 7 bases align to TRBD2. The V and J ends lost 5 bases and 9 bases, in that order; junction bases with no gene match: 9. This CDR3 spans 13 amino acids. The V gene's germline CDR1 is LNHDA and CDR2 SQIVND (reference sequence). This CDR3 reads CASSPTSLPPQYF. The CDR3 region has the DNA TGTGCCAGTAGTCCGACTAGCTTGCCCCCCCAGTACTTC.

CDR3 region: CASSRTGTGFSGNTIYF. CDR3 DNA: TGTGCCAGCAGCAGGACGGGGACCGGGTTCTCTGGAAACACCATATATTTT. The V and J genes are TRBV5-4 and TRBJ1-3, with D possibly being TRBD1 (5 bases). CDR3 length: 17 residues. V shed 4 bases and J shed 0 bases, with 17 bases lying between them. Germline V gene data show CDR1 as SGHNT and CDR2 as YYREEE (reference sequence).

The gene calls are TRBV6-5 and TRBJ2-7; D may be TRBD1 (5 bases). Per the germline V gene, CDR1 is MNHEY and CDR2 is SVGAGI. The CDR3 covers 14 residues. Trimming took 2 bases from V and 1 from J, leaving 9 bases between them. CDR3 sequence: CASSYRGKSYEQYF. The CDR3 bases are TGTGCCAGCAGTTACAGGGGTAAATCCTACGAGCAGTACTTC.

V usage is TRBV7-2 and J usage is TRBJ1-2, with a possible D match to TRBD1 (5 bases). The CDR3 has 13 residues. Trimming took 5 bases from V and 5 from J, leaving 12 bases between them. Germline CDR1 reads SGHTA; CDR2 reads FQGNSA. The CDR3 loop reads CASSLDSLYGYTF. The CDR3 DNA sequence: TGTGCCAGCAGCCTCGACAGTCTATATGGCTACACCTTC.

This clone was found a few times. The rearrangement links TRBV6-6 to TRBJ1-1; the D is unclear. Germline CDR1 MNHNY, CDR2 SVGAGI (reference sequence). V was shortened by 4 bases and J by 8 bases, with 11 bases between the two germline ends. The CDR3 runs to 12 residues. CDR3 sequence reads: CASSFSDGEAFF. The CDR3 coding sequence is TGTGCCAGCAGTTTTTCCGACGGGGAAGCTTTCTTT.

This sequence joins TRBV10-3 and TRBJ2-2; D perhaps matches TRBD1 (6 bases). Trimming took off 5 bases at V and 3 bases at J, with 13 bases between the two ends. The CDR3 has 15 amino acids. Germline values: CDR1 ENHRY, CDR2 SYGVKD. CDR3 loop: CAISRTVGDTGELFF. As DNA, the CDR3 is TGTGCCATCAGTAGGACAGTGGGGGACACCGGGGAGCTGTTTTTT.